One and the same sample provided the 30 T cell receptor beta chains below, sequenced in a study of human thymus T cells. Some clones are missing from TCRdb's copy, which holds only in-frame ones; the method was immunoSEQ multiplex PCR. The sample holds tens of thousands of clones, 90% to 95% seen once. Sequences were obtained from blood. The receptors were sampled from a boy younger than two with a congenital heart defect but otherwise immunologically healthy.

V is TRBV27 and J is TRBJ1-2, with 11 positions matching TRBD1. The germline CDR1 and CDR2 sequences are MNHEY and SMNVEV (reference sequence). CDR3 size: 17 residues. The ends lost 0 bases at V and 5 bases at J; junction bases unmatched: 8. The CDR3 sequence: CASSLSKGQGGTYGYTF. The CDR3, as DNA: TGTGCCAGCAGTTTATCTAAGGGACAGGGGGGGACTTATGGCTACACCTTC.

The chain links TRBV27 to TRBJ2-4; 10 nucleotides match TRBD1. J was trimmed by 1 base and V by 0 bases; bases with no gene match: 3. The germline V gene encodes CDR1 MNHEY and CDR2 SMNVEV (reference sequence). There are 17 residues in the CDR3. CDR3 sequence (DNA): TGTGCCAGCAGTTTATCGTGGGGACAGGGGGCCAAAAACATTCAGTACTTC. This sequence encodes CASSLSWGQGAKNIQYF.

The CDR3, as DNA: TGTGCCAGCAGTTTAGGGCCCTATAGCAATCAGCCCCAGCATTTT. Residues: CASSLGPYSNQPQHF. The chain recombines TRBV28 with TRBJ1-5; D gene ambiguous. The germline gives CDR1 MDHEN, CDR2 SYDVKM. The CDR3 totals 15 residues. V gave up 2 bases and J gave up 0 bases, with 8 bases separating them. The whole variable domain, filled in from reference TRBV28 and TRBJ1-5, reads DVKVTQSSRYLVKRTGEKVFLECVQDMDHENMFWYRQDPGLGLRLIYFSYDVKMKEKGDIPEGYSVSREKKERFSLILESASTNQTSMYLCASSLGPYSNQPQHFGDGTRLSIL.

This rearrangement joins TRBV10-3 to TRBJ2-2; 10 bases map to TRBD2. Looked up from germline, CDR1 is ENHRY and CDR2 is SYGVKD. V trimming: 6 bases; J trimming: 0 bases; junction bases outside the gene matches: 4. CDR3 length: 16 amino acids. The CDR3 region is CAISQGLAANTGELFF. In nucleotides, the CDR3 is TGTGCCATCAGCCAAGGACTAGCGGCGAACACCGGGGAGCTGTTTTTT.

This clone has a single count. The rearrangement links TRBV27 to TRBJ2-7; 7 bases match TRBD2. The CDR3 is made up of 14 amino acids. Germline V gene data show CDR1 as MNHEY and CDR2 as SMNVEV (reference sequence). V lost 5 bases and J lost 2; bases outside the gene matches: 6. CDR3 sequence (DNA): TGTGCCAGCAGTCCAGGCGGGAGTCCCTACGAGCAGTACTTC. This gives the protein CASSPGGSPYEQYF.

V is TRBV21-1 and J is TRBJ1-2. TRBV21-1 is flagged as a pseudogene. The CDR3 runs 13 residues. The CDR3 nucleotides read TGTGCCAGCAGCAAAAGGGGGGGCTATGGCTACACCTTC. This codes for CASSKRGGYGYTF.

The rearrangement links TRBV19 to TRBJ1-2; D not resolved. Between the trimmed V and J ends, which lost 4 bases and 4 bases, there was a span of 13 bases. The CDR3 totals 14 residues. Germline V gives CDR1 LNHDA, CDR2 SQIVND (reference sequence). DNA of the CDR3: TGTGCCAGTAGTACCGACTCGACAATCTATGGCTACACCTTC. The encoded protein is CASSTDSTIYGYTF.

CDR3: CASGRGQRSTDTQYF. CDR3 DNA: TGTGCCAGCGGCAGGGGACAGCGGAGCACAGATACGCAGTATTTT. V gene TRBV5-4 combines with J gene TRBJ2-3; 7 bases are a match to TRBD1. V shed 7 bases, J shed 0 bases, and the junction held 8 bases outside the gene matches. The germline gives CDR1 SGHNT, CDR2 YYREEE (reference sequence). The CDR3 extends over 15 amino acids.

This rearrangement joins TRBV29-1 to TRBJ2-1; 11 bases line up with TRBD2. This CDR3 has 15 residues. Germline loops: CDR1 SQVTM, CDR2 ANQGSEA. V gave up 0 bases and J gave up 13 bases; unmatched junction bases: 11. The CDR3 nucleotides read TGCAGCGTTGAAGACTCGTCAACTAGCGGGAGCTTCCAGTTCTTC. Translating gives CSVEDSSTSGSFQFF.

The gene calls are TRBV5-4 and TRBJ1-1; D perhaps matches TRBD1 (5 bases). The CDR3 extends over 15 amino acids. Germline V gives CDR1 SGHNT, CDR2 YYREEE (reference sequence). The ends were cut back, 4 bases at V and 1 base at J, with 14 bases in the middle. CDR3 in amino acids: CASSPGWGRNTEAFF. The CDR3 DNA is TGTGCCAGCAGCCCAGGGTGGGGTAGGAACACTGAAGCTTTCTTT.

Worth noting for this clone: Additional DNA sequences in this sample encode the identical CDR3. This chain links TRBV7-9 with TRBJ2-7, with 9 bases lining up with TRBD1. The trim removed 3 bases at V and 6 bases at J, leaving 0 bases unmatched. This CDR3 region has 12 residues. The germline gives CDR1 SEHNR, CDR2 FQNEAQ (reference sequence). The CDR3 loop is CASSLTGGEQYF. DNA for the CDR3: TGTGCCAGCAGCTTGACAGGGGGCGAGCAGTACTTC.

This chain connects TRBV10-2 to TRBJ2-7, with 7 bases aligning to TRBD2. Trimming took 2 bases from V and 2 from J; bases not matched to a gene: 0. The V gene's germline CDR1 is WSHSY and CDR2 SAAADI. CDR3 length: 13 residues. In nucleotides, the CDR3 is TGCGCCAGCAGTGAGGGACTAGCCTACGAGCAGTACTTC. Translating it yields CASSEGLAYEQYF.

The J gene is TRBJ1-5, the V gene TRBV28, with 9 positions matching TRBD1. Trimming took 5 bases from V and 4 from J; bases not matched to a gene: 9. This CDR3 contains 16 residues. Germline-derived CDR1 and CDR2 are MDHEN and SYDVKM. CDR3 sequence: CASSTTLDRGNQPQHF. CDR3 nucleotide sequence: TGTGCCAGCAGTACCACTCTGGACAGGGGTAATCAGCCCCAGCATTTT. The variable domain in full, completed from reference TRBV28 and TRBJ1-5, reads DVKVTQSSRYLVKRTGEKVFLECVQDMDHENMFWYRQDPGLGLRLIYFSYDVKMKEKGDIPEGYSVSREKKERFSLILESASTNQTSMYLCASSTTLDRGNQPQHFGDGTRLSIL.

The V gene is TRBV28, the J gene TRBJ2-1; D unresolved. V was trimmed by 10 bases and J by 1 base, leaving 5 bases between them. There are 11 residues in the CDR3. CDR1 is MDHEN and CDR2 is SYDVKM in the germline V gene. CDR3 in amino acids: CATISYNEQFF. The CDR3 nucleotides read TGTGCCACCATATCCTACAATGAGCAGTTCTTC.

V usage is TRBV6-5 and J usage is TRBJ1-2; weak D call: TRBD1 (6 bases). This CDR3 spans 16 amino acids. V was clipped by 0 bases and J by 3 bases, with 14 bases between them. Germline-derived CDR1 and CDR2 are MNHEY and SVGAGI. CDR3 loop: CASSYSYSGAYYGYTF. CDR3 in DNA: TGTGCCAGCAGTTACTCGTATTCAGGGGCCTACTATGGCTACACCTTC.

The V and J genes are TRBV18 and TRBJ2-3; unclear D gene. V shed 0 bases and J shed 2 bases, with 15 bases lying between them. From germline, CDR1 is KGHSH and CDR2 LQKENI. There are 17 residues in the CDR3. The CDR3, as DNA: TGTGCCAGCTCACCACCGGGCTTAGATTCGTACACAGATACGCAGTATTTT. Translation: CASSPPGLDSYTDTQYF.

This chain joins TRBV9 and TRBJ2-7; 8 bases agree with TRBD1. Germline loops: CDR1 SGDLS, CDR2 YYNGEE. There are 15 residues in the CDR3. J was trimmed by 1 base and V by 3 bases; bases with no gene match: 6. This chain's CDR3 is CASSAGQGGSYEQYF. CDR3 coding DNA: TGTGCCAGCAGCGCAGGACAGGGTGGGTCCTACGAGCAGTACTTC.

This chain joins TRBV9 and TRBJ2-3, with 8 bases matching TRBD1. The CDR3 has 14 amino acids. In germline, CDR1 is SGDLS, CDR2 YYNGEE. V lost 2 bases and J lost 6; bases outside the gene matches: 5. CDR3 sequence (DNA): TGTGCCAGCAGCGTTCGGGCAGGGGGCGATACGCAGTATTTT. Translation: CASSVRAGGDTQYF.

The chain joins TRBV15 to TRBJ2-5, with 8 bases aligning to TRBD1. Per germline, CDR1 LNHNV and CDR2 YYDKDF (reference sequence). J gave up 7 bases and V 3 bases, and 4 bases lay outside the gene matches. This CDR3 is 13 amino acids long. This CDR3 is CATSSRGLGTQYF. The CDR3 DNA reads TGTGCCACCAGCAGCAGGGGGCTTGGGACCCAGTACTTC.

This clone was seen a handful of times. The CDR3: CASSVVDQVSGEAFF. CDR3 in DNA: TGTGCCAGCAGCGTAGTGGATCAGGTTTCAGGTGAAGCTTTCTTT. The chain links TRBV9 to TRBJ1-1; D gene uncertain. The CDR3 covers 15 residues. V lost 0 bases to trimming and J lost 7 bases, with 16 bases between them. Looked up from germline, CDR1 is SGDLS and CDR2 is YYNGEE.

This clone was recorded once. The chain uses TRBV2 and TRBJ2-7; TRBD1 aligns across 7 bases. The trim removed 5 bases at V and 3 bases at J, leaving 10 bases unmatched. The CDR3 totals 15 residues. The germline CDR1 and CDR2 sequences are SNHLY and FYNNEI. The DNA of the CDR3 is TGTGCCAGCAGTAGAGGGGGCGTTCGGGACTACGAGCAGTACTTC. It encodes CASSRGGVRDYEQYF.

CDR3 DNA sequence: TGTGCCAGCAGCTTAGTGGTAGGGCTGACTGGAAACACCATATATTTT. Protein sequence: CASSLVVGLTGNTIYF. The genes are TRBV7-2 and TRBJ1-3; D is ambiguous. The CDR3 is made up of 16 amino acids. Germline lookup yields CDR1 SGHTA and CDR2 FQGNSA. The V end was cut by 1 base, the J end by 2 bases, with 12 bases between.

The chain employs TRBV7-3 and TRBJ2-7; D gene uncertain. The CDR3 contains 15 residues. Germline-derived CDR1 and CDR2 are SGHTA and FQGTGA. Trimming stripped 1 base from V and 5 bases from J, with 15 bases between. The CDR3 here is CASSLRPGSRNEQYF. In DNA form, the CDR3 reads TGTGCCAGCAGCTTAAGACCAGGTTCTAGGAACGAGCAGTACTTC. The whole variable domain, filled in from reference TRBV7-3 and TRBJ2-7, reads GAGVSQTPSNKVTEKGKYVELRCDPISGHTALYWYRQSLGQGPEFLIYFQGTGAADDSGLPNDRFFAVRPEGSVSTLKIQRTERGDSAVYLCASSLRPGSRNEQYFGPGTRLTVT.

V gene TRBV28 combines with J gene TRBJ1-2; 7 bases align to TRBD1. V gave up 6 bases and J gave up 2 bases; unmatched junction bases: 3. There are 13 residues in the CDR3. The V gene's germline CDR1 is MDHEN and CDR2 SYDVKM. DNA for the CDR3: TGTGCCAGCAGCCAGGGACAGAACTATGGCTACACCTTC. Translation gives CASSQGQNYGYTF.

The chain links TRBV27 to TRBJ2-2; no reliable D call. CDR3 length: 13 amino acids. Germline CDR1 is MNHEY and CDR2 is SMNVEV (reference sequence). V was shortened by 2 bases and J by 6 bases, with 7 bases between the two germline ends. CDR3 residues: CASSLRESGELFF. The CDR3 DNA sequence: TGTGCCAGCAGTTTACGTGAGTCCGGGGAGCTGTTTTTT.

Comments on this clone: Relative to the germline gene, one junction end is altered; a read error may explain this. The V gene is TRBV19, the J gene TRBJ1-1; D might be TRBD1 (5 bases). The germline gives CDR1 LNHDA, CDR2 SQIVND (reference sequence). There are 16 residues in the CDR3. In nucleotides, the CDR3 is TGTGCCAGTAGTACCACCAGGACCCTCCAGGAACGGGGACTCCTCTTT. It is translated as CASSTTRTLQERGLLF.

The chain is built from TRBV19 and TRBJ1-2; a weak D match, TRBD1 (6 bases). Trimming shortened V by 7 bases and J by 1 base, and 16 bases separated the two germline ends. CDR1 LNHDA and CDR2 SQIVND come from the germline V gene (reference sequence). The CDR3 contains 15 residues. The CDR3 DNA reads as TGTGCCAGTACCCCACAGGGAGTCGTTAACTATGGCTACACCTTC. It encodes CASTPQGVVNYGYTF.

The chain has TRBV6-5 and TRBJ1-1; D unresolved. CDR1 MNHEY and CDR2 SVGAGI come from the germline V gene. Between the trimmed V and J ends, which lost 2 bases and 1 base, there was a span of 8 bases. The CDR3 contains 14 residues. The CDR3 DNA sequence: TGTGCCAGCAGTTACAAAATGGGGAACACTGAAGCTTTCTTT. Its translation: CASSYKMGNTEAFF.

The chain combines TRBV11-2 with TRBJ2-3, with 7 nucleotides matching TRBD1. The CDR3 length is 16 residues. V lost 3 bases and J lost 5; bases outside the gene matches: 11. Germline V lookup: CDR1 SGHAT, CDR2 FQNNGV. Here the CDR3 reads CASSLASGTAQDTQYF. The CDR3 DNA sequence: TGTGCCAGCAGCTTGGCCTCCGGGACAGCCCAAGATACGCAGTATTTT.

The chain combines TRBV4-1 with TRBJ2-3, with a possible D match to TRBD1 (5 bases). Germline CDR1 and CDR2: MGHRA and YSYEKL. V dropped 1 base and J dropped 0 bases, with 11 bases sitting between them. The CDR3 extends over 16 amino acids. The CDR3 DNA reads TGCGCCAGCAGCCAAGGGGGCAGAACTAGCACAGATACGCAGTATTTT. Amino acids: CASSQGGRTSTDTQYF.